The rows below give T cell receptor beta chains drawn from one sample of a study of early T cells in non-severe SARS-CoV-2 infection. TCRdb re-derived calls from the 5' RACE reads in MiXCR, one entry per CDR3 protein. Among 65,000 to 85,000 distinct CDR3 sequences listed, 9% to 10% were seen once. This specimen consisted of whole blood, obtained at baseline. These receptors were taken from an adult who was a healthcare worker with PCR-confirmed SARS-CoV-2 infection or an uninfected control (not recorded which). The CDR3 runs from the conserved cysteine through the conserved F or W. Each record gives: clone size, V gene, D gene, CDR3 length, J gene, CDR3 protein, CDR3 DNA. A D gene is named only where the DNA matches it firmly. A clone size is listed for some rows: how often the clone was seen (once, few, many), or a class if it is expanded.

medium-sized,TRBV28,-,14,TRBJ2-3,CASSLGGSTDTQYF,TGTGCCAGCAGCTTGGGCGGAAGCACAGATACGCAGTATTTT
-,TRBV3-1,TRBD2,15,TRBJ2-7,CASSPRGAGAYEQYF,TGTGCCAGCAGCCCCCGGGGAGCGGGGGCCTACGAGCAGTACTTC
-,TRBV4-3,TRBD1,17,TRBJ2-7,CASSQVVIGQDNYEQYF,TGCGCCAGCAGCCAAGTTGTGATAGGACAGGACAACTACGAGCAGTACTTC
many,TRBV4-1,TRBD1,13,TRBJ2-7,CASSQIRGTGSYF,TGCGCCAGCAGCCAAATCAGGGGGACAGGATCTTACTTC
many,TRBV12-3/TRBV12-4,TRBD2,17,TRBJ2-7,CASSHPTASGMIDEQYF,TGTGCCAGCAGTCACCCCACGGCTAGCGGGATGATCGACGAGCAGTACTTC
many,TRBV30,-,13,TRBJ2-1,CALRDFLHNEQFF,TGTGCCTTGCGGGACTTCTTACACAATGAGCAGTTCTTC
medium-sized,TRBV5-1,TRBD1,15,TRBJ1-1,CASSLVSGGPTEAFF,TGCGCCAGCAGCTTGGTCTCAGGGGGGCCTACTGAAGCTTTCTTT
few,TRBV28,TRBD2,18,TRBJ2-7,CASSLTFRGTSGTYEQYF,TGTGCCAGCAGTTTAACGTTTAGAGGGACTAGCGGCACCTACGAGCAGTACTTC
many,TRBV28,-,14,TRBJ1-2,CASSFVQLRRGYTF,TGTGCCAGCAGTTTTGTCCAATTGCGTCGTGGCTACACCTTC
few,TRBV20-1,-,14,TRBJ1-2,CSAPLKLQRGGYTF,TGCAGTGCCCCCCTAAAACTCCAACGCGGTGGCTACACCTTC
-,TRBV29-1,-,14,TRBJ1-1,CSVEVLSMNTEAFF,TGCAGCGTTGAAGTTCTCAGCATGAACACTGAAGCTTTCTTT
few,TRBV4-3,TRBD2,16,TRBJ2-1,CASSQEGLAAFNEQFF,TGCGCCAGCAGCCAAGAAGGACTAGCGGCCTTCAATGAGCAGTTCTTC
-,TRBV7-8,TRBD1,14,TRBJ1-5,CASSRGQGSQPQHF,TGTGCCAGCAGCAGGGGACAGGGGAGTCAGCCCCAGCATTTT
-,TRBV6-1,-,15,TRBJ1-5,CASSPSRSFQQPQHF,TGTGCCAGCAGTCCTTCCCGGTCATTCCAACAGCCCCAGCATTTT
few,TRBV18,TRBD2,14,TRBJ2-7,CASSRDSAGDEQYF,TGTGCCAGCTCACGAGACTCCGCGGGAGACGAGCAGTACTTC
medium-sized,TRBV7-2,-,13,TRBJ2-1,CASSLNFRNEQFF,TGTGCCAGCAGCTTGAATTTTAGGAATGAGCAGTTCTTC
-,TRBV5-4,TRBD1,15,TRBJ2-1,CASSLQTGVYNEQFF,TGTGCCAGCAGCCTCCAGACAGGGGTGTACAATGAGCAGTTCTTC